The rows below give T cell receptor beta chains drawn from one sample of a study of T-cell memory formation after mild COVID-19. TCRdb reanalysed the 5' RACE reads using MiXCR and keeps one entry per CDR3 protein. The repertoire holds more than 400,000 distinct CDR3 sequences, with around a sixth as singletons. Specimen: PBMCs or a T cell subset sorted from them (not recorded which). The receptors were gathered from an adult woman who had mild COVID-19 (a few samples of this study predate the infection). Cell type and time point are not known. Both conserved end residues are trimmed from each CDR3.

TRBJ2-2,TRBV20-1,SAYITGELF
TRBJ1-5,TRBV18,ASSPTGGSQPQH
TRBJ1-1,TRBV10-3,AIREKVEAF
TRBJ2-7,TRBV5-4,ASSLGLRTYEQY
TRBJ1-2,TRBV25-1,ASSALTGGSGYT
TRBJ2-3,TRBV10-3,AIRSTDTQY
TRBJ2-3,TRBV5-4,ASSFPDGGATDTQY
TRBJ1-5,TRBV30,AWSKDSAGDLGQPQH
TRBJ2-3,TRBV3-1,ASSQVGASSTDTQY
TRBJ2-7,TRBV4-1,ASSQGRGTYEQY
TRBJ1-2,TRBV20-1,SARESYYGYT
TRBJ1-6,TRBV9,ASSPRSSYNSPLH
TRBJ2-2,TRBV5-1,ASSAPGTIFTGELF
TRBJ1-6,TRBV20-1,SASRTVINSPLH
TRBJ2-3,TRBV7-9,ASSTASGTSGATDTQY
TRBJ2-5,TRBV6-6,ASTPGSGYQETQY
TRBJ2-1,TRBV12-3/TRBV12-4,DSSLAGQKNEQF
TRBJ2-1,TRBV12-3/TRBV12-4,ASSLGVGRGQGEQF
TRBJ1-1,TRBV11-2,ASSFGVYTEAF
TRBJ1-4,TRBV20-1,SARQGNEKLF
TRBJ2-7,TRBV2,ASSGRERGGRYEQY
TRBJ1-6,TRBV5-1,ASSSETGYSPLH
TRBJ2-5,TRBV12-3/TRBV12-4,ASSFPRGRQETQY
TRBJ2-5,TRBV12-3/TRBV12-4,ASSPPWETQY
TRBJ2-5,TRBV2,ASSEVGTIQETQY
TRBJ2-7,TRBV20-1,SARGPLGTYEQY
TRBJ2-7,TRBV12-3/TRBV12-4,ASSFTGMQEQY